The rows below give T cell receptor beta chains drawn from one sample of a study of a mutant IDH1 vaccine in newly diagnosed glioma. Profiled with immunoSEQ multiplex PCR; TCRdb holds only in-frame clones, not every one. The sample records roughly 25,000 clones, roughly 77% being singletons. Antigen specificity for these receptors is unknown. The sequencing used PBMCs, collected from a glioma patient whose treatment included an IDH1 peptide vaccine. These receptors came from a man aged 35-49 years with glioma. Both conserved end residues are part of each CDR3. Each record gives: V gene, D gene, clone size, J gene, CDR3 protein, CDR3 DNA. The D gene is left open where the match is weak. For some rows the clone size is stated as once, few or many, or as a class when expanded; others skip it.

TRBV7-2	-	-	TRBJ2-5	CASSLVVAAEGETQYF	TGTGCCAGCAGCTTAGTCGTGGCAGCAGAGGGAGAGACCCAGTACTTC
TRBV11-2	-	-	TRBJ2-7	CASSLDLGPFEQYF	TGTGCCAGCAGCTTAGATCTAGGTCCGTTCGAGCAGTACTTC
TRBV6-6	TRBD1	-	TRBJ1-5	CAARDSEYQPQHF	TGTGCCGCCCGGGACAGCGAGTATCAGCCCCAGCATTTT
TRBV7-6	-	-	TRBJ2-3	CASTPLGSDGTQYF	TGTGCCAGCACGCCCCTTGGGAGCGACGGGACGCAGTATTTT
TRBV5-4	TRBD1	-	TRBJ2-3	CASSTGQGAFERADTQYF	TGTGCCAGCAGCACGGGACAGGGTGCATTTGAGAGGGCAGATACGCAGTATTTT
TRBV11-2	TRBD1	-	TRBJ1-3	CASSSYRGSGNTIYF	TGTGCCAGCAGCTCCTACAGGGGGAGTGGAAACACCATATATTTT
TRBV19	-	-	TRBJ2-1	CASSKRLEHPYNEQFF	TGTGCCAGTAGTAAAAGACTAGAACACCCCTACAATGAGCAGTTCTTC
TRBV28	-	-	TRBJ2-5	CASSLRGTQETQYF	TGTGCCAGCAGTTTGAGGGGGACCCAAGAGACCCAGTACTTC
TRBV5-1	TRBD1	-	TRBJ2-3	CASSRAGTGDADTQYF	TGCGCCAGCAGCCGAGCCGGGACAGGGGATGCAGATACGCAGTATTTT
TRBV5-6	TRBD1	-	TRBJ1-1	CASRGDSWTEAFF	TGTGCCAGCAGGGGGGACAGCTGGACTGAAGCTTTCTTT
TRBV18	-	-	TRBJ2-6	CASSSEPDSGANVLTF	TGTGCCAGCTCGTCAGAGCCCGACTCTGGGGCCAACGTCCTGACTTTC
TRBV6-1	TRBD1	-	TRBJ2-4	CASRDLDRSKNIQYF	TGTGCCAGCAGGGACCTGGACAGGAGCAAAAACATTCAGTACTTC
TRBV7-9	-	-	TRBJ1-2	CASSPRTEGELGYTF	TGTGCCAGCAGCCCCCGGACAGAAGGGGAGCTTGGCTACACCTTC
TRBV19	TRBD2	-	TRBJ2-3	CASSIGGGLTDTQYF	TGTGCCAGTAGTATAGGCGGGGGGCTTACAGATACGCAGTATTTT
TRBV5-6	-	-	TRBJ2-3	CASSLGGRAQYF	TGTGCCAGCAGCTTGGGAGGCCGGGCGCAGTATTTT
TRBV4-3	TRBD2	-	TRBJ2-1	CASSQDRTSGYNEQFF	TGCGCCAGCAGCCAAGATAGGACTAGCGGATACAATGAGCAGTTCTTC
TRBV4-1	-	few	TRBJ1-1	CASSLRDTNTEAFF	TGCGCCAGCAGCCTCCGGGACACGAACACTGAAGCTTTCTTT
TRBV11-3	-	-	TRBJ1-1	CASSFPSTEAFF	TGTGCCAGCAGCTTCCCCTCCACTGAAGCTTTCTTT
TRBV7-6	-	-	TRBJ2-2	CASSLAASFTGELFF	TGTGCCAGCAGCTTAGCGGCAAGCTTCACCGGGGAGCTGTTTTTT
TRBV7-9	TRBD1	medium-sized	TRBJ2-5	CASSLVDRGLQETQYF	TGTGCCAGCAGCTTAGTGGACAGGGGCCTACAAGAGACCCAGTACTTC
TRBV7-2	-	few	TRBJ2-2	CASSRGGVTGELFF	TGTGCCAGCAGCCGAGGTGGGGTGACCGGGGAGCTGTTTTTT
TRBV4-3	-	few	TRBJ1-1	CASSRQAGGHEAFF	TGCGCCAGCAGTCGACAAGCCGGGGGACATGAAGCTTTCTTT
TRBV7-9	-	-	TRBJ2-1	CASSSLYNEQFF	TGTGCCAGCAGCTCGCTCTACAATGAGCAGTTCTTC
TRBV7-9	-	-	TRBJ2-2	CASSPLEMRSSGELFF	TGTGCCAGCAGCCCGCTCGAGATGAGATCGAGCGGGGAGCTGTTTTTT
TRBV5-1	-	-	TRBJ2-3	CASSLDGASTDTQYF	TGCGCCAGCAGCTTGGACGGTGCTAGCACAGATACGCAGTATTTT
TRBV19	-	-	TRBJ1-1	CASRRWAVNTEAFF	TGTGCCAGTAGACGATGGGCCGTAAACACTGAAGCTTTCTTT
TRBV5-5	-	-	TRBJ1-2	CASSLDYGYTF	TGTGCCAGCAGCTTGGACTATGGCTACACCTTC
TRBV11-3	-	-	TRBJ2-3	CASSLEGGPDTQYF	TGTGCCAGCAGCTTAGAGGGCGGCCCAGATACGCAGTATTTT
TRBV19	-	once	TRBJ2-2	CASSSDRSTGELFF	TGTGCCAGTAGTTCCGACAGGAGCACCGGGGAGCTGTTTTTT
TRBV27	TRBD2	-	TRBJ2-7	CASSLSGPLYEQYF	TGTGCCAGCAGCCTTAGCGGGCCCCTCTACGAGCAGTACTTC
TRBV21-1	-	few	TRBJ1-5	CASSNVLGQPQHF	TGTGCCAGCAGCAATGTCCTGGGCCAGCCCCAGCATTTT
TRBV6-6	-	-	TRBJ1-5	CASSYGGYDGGPQHF	TGTGCCAGCAGTTACGGGGGGTACGACGGTGGGCCCCAGCATTTT
TRBV6-1	-	-	TRBJ1-6	CASSDGREPLHF	TGTGCCAGCAGTGATGGCAGAGAACCCCTCCACTTT
TRBV2	-	once	TRBJ2-2	CASSAGLSGPNTGELFF	TGTGCCAGCAGTGCTGGCCTTAGCGGACCGAACACCGGGGAGCTGTTTTTT
TRBV6-1	-	-	TRBJ1-3	CASSVGGNTIYF	TGTGCCAGCAGTGTAGGGGGAAACACCATATATTTT
TRBV11-2	TRBD2	-	TRBJ2-1	CASSSYSGRGNEQFF	TGTGCCAGCAGCTCCTATAGCGGGAGGGGAAATGAGCAGTTCTTC
TRBV7-2	-	-	TRBJ1-3	CASSPRGMGGGNTIYF	TGTGCCAGCAGCCCCCGGGGGATGGGGGGAGGAAACACCATATATTTT
TRBV6-1	TRBD2	-	TRBJ2-7	CASSGGLAGHYEQYF	TGTGCCAGCAGCGGTGGACTAGCGGGACATTACGAGCAGTACTTC
TRBV7-2	-	-	TRBJ1-1	CASSLQPGSDTEAFF	TGTGCCAGCAGCTTACAACCAGGGTCGGACACTGAAGCTTTCTTT
TRBV7-6	TRBD1	-	TRBJ2-7	CASGTGRSYEQYF	TGTGCCAGTGGGACAGGCCGCTCCTACGAGCAGTACTTC
TRBV2	TRBD2	-	TRBJ2-7	CASSRNGLAVDEQYF	TGTGCCAGCAGTCGAAACGGACTAGCGGTGGACGAGCAGTACTTC
TRBV4-3	TRBD1	-	TRBJ1-2	CASSQDEGRGNGYTF	TGCGCCAGCAGCCAAGATGAAGGCAGGGGGAATGGCTACACCTTC
TRBV13	TRBD1	-	TRBJ2-1	CASSDGQGLVEQFF	TGTGCCAGCAGCGACGGACAGGGGTTGGTTGAGCAGTTCTTC